One and the same sample provided the 2 T cell receptor beta chains below, sequenced in a study of prognosis after radiotherapy for stage I lung cancer. Genomic DNA yielded TCR beta CDR3, amplified by two-round multiplex PCR. The authors ran first-round PCR with primers specific to each TRBV and TRBJ gene. From the multiplex PCR reads, TCRdb called clonotypes with MiXCR, one entry per CDR3 protein. Of 17,000 or so distinct CDR3 sequences in the sample, 29% are singletons; the top ten hold 31%. Specimen: PBMCs, collected before or after stereotactic body radiation therapy (not recorded which). The origin of the receptors is a donor aged 50 or older with non-small cell lung cancer.

Remarks on this clonotype: A far more abundant clone sits one base away, making this likely a read error. V and J are TRBV6-5 and TRBJ1-3; D ambiguous. Germline assignment: CDR1 MNHEY and CDR2 SVGAGI. V was cut by 1 base and J by 0 bases, with 7 bases left in between. There are 15 residues in the CDR3. CDR3 coding DNA: TGTGCCAGCAGTTACTACAAAGACTCTGGAAACACCATATATTTT. The encoded protein is CASSYYKDSGNTIYF.

V gene TRBV2 combines with J gene TRBJ1-5; no clear D gene. In germline, CDR1 is SNHLY, CDR2 FYNNEI. CDR3 length equals 14 residues. V was clipped by 6 bases and J by 4 bases, with 13 bases between them. CDR3: CASSESWGNQPQHF. The CDR3 DNA is TGTGCCAGCAGCGAGTCTTGGGGTAATCAGCCCCAGCATTTT. The full variable domain, in which reference TRBV2 and TRBJ1-5 provide the parts outside the CDR3, is EPEVTQTPSHQVTQMGQEVILRCVPISNHLYFYWYRQILGQKVEFLVSFYNNEISEKSEIFDDQFSVERPDGSNFTLKIRSTKLEDSAMYFCASSESWGNQPQHFGDGTRLSIL.